This T cell receptor beta chain emerged from a study of CD8 T cells in ankylosing spondylitis. Regarding the study as a whole: What seemed typical of ankylosing spondylitis blood was a TCR beta motif built from several highly homologous variants.

The V end lost 6 bases, the J end lost 4 bases, and 13 bases lay between the germline ends. This CDR3 spans 14 amino acids. Turning to this clonotype: The target antigen is unknown.

TCRdb recomputed calls from the 5' RACE reads with MiXCR, one row per CDR3 protein. The repertoire holds 250,000 to 350,000 distinct CDR3 sequences, with 15% to 25% as singletons. This sequence originates from a male donor with ankylosing spondylitis or in good health (not recorded which). Sequencing was done on a sample of blood, either unsorted or a sorted T cell fraction (not recorded which). The chain links TRBV12-3 or TRBV12-4 to TRBJ2-4; the D gene is possibly TRBD1 (5 bases). The CDR3 coding sequence is TGTGCCAGCAGCCCGTCGACAGCAAAAAACATTCAGTACTTC. Translating it yields CASSPSTAKNIQYF.